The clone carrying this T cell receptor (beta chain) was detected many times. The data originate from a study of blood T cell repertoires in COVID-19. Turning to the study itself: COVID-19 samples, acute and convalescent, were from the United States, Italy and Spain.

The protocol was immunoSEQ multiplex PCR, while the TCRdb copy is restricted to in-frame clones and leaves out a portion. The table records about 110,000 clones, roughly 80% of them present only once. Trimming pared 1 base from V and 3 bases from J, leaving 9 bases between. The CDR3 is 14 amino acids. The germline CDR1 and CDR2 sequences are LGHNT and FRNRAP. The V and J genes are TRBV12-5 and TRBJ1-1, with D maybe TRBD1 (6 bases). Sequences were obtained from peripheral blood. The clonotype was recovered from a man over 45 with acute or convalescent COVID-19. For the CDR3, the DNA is TGTGCTAGTGGTTTGGGAGGGGGTTACACTGAAGCTTTCTTT. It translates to CASGLGGGYTEAFF. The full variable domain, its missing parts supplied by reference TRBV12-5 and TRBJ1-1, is DARVTQTPRHKVTEMGQEVTMRCQPILGHNTVFWYRQTMMQGLELLAYFRNRAPLDDSGMPKDRFSAEMPDATLATLKIQPSEPRDSAVYFCASGLGGGYTEAFFGQGTRLTVV.